The 27 T cell receptor beta chains listed next were all sequenced from one sample in a study of shared clonotypes between healthy human individuals. CD45RO-negative CD8 cells positively selected for CCR7 made up the naive population, which excluded terminally differentiated effector memory CD45RA+ cells. Assay: immunoSEQ multiplex PCR; the TCRdb copy retains only in-frame clones and omits some. The data show roughly 570,000 clones, roughly 98% seen once. The source material was naive CD8+ T cells sorted from blood. The source of these receptors is a man younger than 45 in good health.

This clone was recorded only once. The V call is TRBV7-9, the J call TRBJ2-7; D gene uncertain. Germline CDR1 reads SEHNR; CDR2 reads FQNEAQ (reference sequence). The germline V and J ends were trimmed by 4 bases and 3 bases, with 10 bases remaining between them. The CDR3 extends over 13 amino acids. Here the CDR3 DNA reads TGTGCCAGCAGCTCACCTGTTCGCTACGAGCAGTACTTC. It yields the protein CASSSPVRYEQYF.

The chain couples TRBV19 to TRBJ1-4; D remains unclear. Trimming shortened V by 5 bases and J by 3 bases, and 4 bases separated the two germline ends. This CDR3 contains 12 residues. Germline values: CDR1 LNHDA, CDR2 SQIVND (reference sequence). The CDR3 sequence is CASSLANEKLFF. DNA for the CDR3: TGTGCCAGTAGTCTCGCTAATGAAAAACTGTTTTTT. The full variable domain, its missing parts supplied by reference TRBV19 and TRBJ1-4, is DGGITQSPKYLFRKEGQNVTLSCEQNLNHDAMYWYRQDPGQGLRLIYYSQIVNDFQKGDIAEGYSVSREKKESFPLTVTSAQKNPTAFYLCASSLANEKLFFGSGTQLSVL.

The chain combines TRBV9 with TRBJ1-5; 9 nucleotides line up with TRBD1. Germline CDR1 reads SGDLS; CDR2 reads YYNGEE. The CDR3 loop spans 14 amino acids. V dropped 0 bases and J dropped 6; count of bases not matched to a gene: 1. Here the CDR3 reads CASSVGTGAQPQHF. The CDR3 DNA is TGTGCCAGCAGCGTAGGGACAGGGGCTCAGCCCCAGCATTTT.

The chain is built from TRBV27 and TRBJ2-2, with TRBD1 identical over 7 bases. The CDR3 is 14 amino acids. The germline V gene has CDR1 MNHEY and CDR2 SMNVEV (reference sequence). The junction had 9 bases not matched to a gene; V was cut back by 7 bases and J by 7 bases. The CDR3 region has the DNA TGTGCCAGCAAAGCGCTAGGGGGCCACGGGGAGCTGTTTTTT. Its translation: CASKALGGHGELFF.

V is TRBV29-1 and J is TRBJ2-1, with 7 bases aligning to TRBD1. The CDR3 has 12 residues. V trimming: 7 bases; J trimming: 2 bases; junction bases outside the gene matches: 2. Germline V lookup: CDR1 SQVTM, CDR2 ANQGSEA. The CDR3 bases are TGCAGCGCCCAGGGGGCCTACAATGAGCAGTTCTTC. It encodes CSAQGAYNEQFF.

V usage is TRBV13 and J usage is TRBJ2-7; perhaps D is TRBD1 or TRBD2 (5 bases each). The CDR3 covers 13 residues. CDR1 and CDR2 from the germline V gene are PRHDT and FYEKMQ (reference sequence). Trimming left V 5 bases short and J 7 bases short, with 15 bases between. In DNA, the CDR3 is TGTGCCAGCAGCCCGGGACGGGCTGGGGAGCAGTACTTC. This sequence encodes CASSPGRAGEQYF.

This CDR3 is CASSWDRDDGYTF. The CDR3 nucleotides read TGTGCCAGCAGTTGGGACAGGGATGATGGCTACACCTTC. This chain uses TRBV27 with TRBJ1-2, with 9 bases identical to TRBD1. CDR3 size: 13 residues. The V gene end was trimmed by 4 bases and the J gene end by 6 bases; junction bases not matched to a gene: 3. The V gene's germline CDR1 is MNHEY and CDR2 SMNVEV (reference sequence).

The chain couples TRBV6-6 to TRBJ1-5, with D tentatively TRBD1 (5 bases). The V gene's germline CDR1 is MNHNY and CDR2 SVGAGI (reference sequence). The CDR3 loop spans 16 amino acids. The V gene lost 2 bases and the J gene lost 0 bases, with 11 bases spanning the gap. CDR3 protein: CASSYTPGGSNQPQHF. DNA for the CDR3: TGTGCCAGCAGTTACACCCCTGGGGGTAGCAATCAGCCCCAGCATTTT.

The chain couples TRBV6-5 to TRBJ2-7; 11 nucleotides align to TRBD1. The CDR3 is 13 amino acids. After removal of 6 bases from V and 5 bases from J, the junction contained 3 bases not matched to a gene. The V gene's germline CDR1 is MNHEY and CDR2 SVGAGI. For the CDR3, the DNA is TGTGCCAGCAGACGGACAGGGGGCGACGAGCAGTACTTC. It codes for CASRRTGGDEQYF.

The chain carries TRBV9 and TRBJ2-1; D is ambiguous. Germline assignment: CDR1 SGDLS and CDR2 YYNGEE. CDR3 length equals 13 residues. Trimming stripped 4 bases from V and 10 bases from J, with 15 bases between. CDR3 bases: TGTGCCAGCAGCAGTAGGGCCCTCATGGAGCAGTTCTTC. Amino acids: CASSSRALMEQFF.

This chain joins TRBV5-5 and TRBJ2-3; D remains unclear. The CDR3 sequence is 16 residues long. V was shortened by 2 bases and J by 4 bases, with 17 bases between the two germline ends. The V gene's germline CDR1 is SGHKS and CDR2 YYEKEE (reference sequence). The DNA for the CDR3 is TGTGCCAGCAGCTTAGAATGGAGCTCGAGTCCAGATACGCAGTATTTT. It yields the protein CASSLEWSSSPDTQYF.

The chain joins TRBV5-1 to TRBJ2-3; 8 nucleotides line up with TRBD1. CDR3 length: 16 amino acids. Germline V gene lookup returns CDR1 SGHRS and CDR2 YFSETQ. J lost 6 bases, V lost 6 bases, and 15 bases had no gene match. The CDR3 nucleotides read TGCGCCAGCAACCCCGGAGGACAGGGCTGGGGGGATACGCAGTATTTT. It specifies CASNPGGQGWGDTQYF.

This clone was counted only a few times. V gene TRBV4-3 combines with J gene TRBJ2-2, with unresolved D. The CDR3 covers 16 residues. Deletions cut 4 bases from V and 2 bases from J, with 14 bases between. Germline loops: CDR1 LGHNA, CDR2 YSLEER. As DNA, the CDR3 is TGCGCCAGCAGCCTAACATTCGGCCTTAACACCGGGGAGCTGTTTTTT. Translation gives CASSLTFGLNTGELFF.

J is TRBJ1-5 and V is TRBV27; 9 nucleotides match TRBD1. This CDR3 region has 14 residues. Germline loops: CDR1 MNHEY, CDR2 SMNVEV (reference sequence). The V gene end was trimmed by 3 bases and the J gene end by 5 bases; junction bases not matched to a gene: 2. The CDR3 protein is CASSLGQGYQPQHF. The DNA for the CDR3 is TGTGCCAGCAGTTTGGGACAGGGCTATCAGCCCCAGCATTTT.

The chain links TRBV13 to TRBJ2-1; a possible D gene is TRBD1 (7 bases). The CDR3 has 15 residues. The V end lost 4 bases, the J end lost 9 bases, and 19 bases lay between the germline ends. The germline gives CDR1 PRHDT, CDR2 FYEKMQ (reference sequence). In DNA form, the CDR3 reads TGTGCCAGCAGCTCGGACAGGAGGGCCGATACTGAGCAGTTCTTC. It translates to CASSSDRRADTEQFF.

This chain links TRBV18 with TRBJ2-7; TRBD2 matches 8 bases. Germline CDR1 reads KGHSH; CDR2 reads LQKENI. Trimming took 6 bases from V and 3 from J; bases not matched to a gene: 10. The CDR3 extends over 15 amino acids. CDR3: CASSGRFSGNYEQYF. CDR3 nucleotides: TGTGCCAGCTCGGGGCGGTTTAGCGGGAACTACGAGCAGTACTTC.

The chain employs TRBV4-1 and TRBJ2-7; tentatively, D is TRBD2 (8 bases). V was trimmed by 1 base and J by 5 bases, leaving 18 bases between them. The CDR3 spans 16 residues. Germline lookup yields CDR1 MGHRA and CDR2 YSYEKL. The CDR3 protein is CASSQGRTGAGDEQYF. The CDR3 bases are TGCGCCAGCAGCCAAGGGAGGACAGGAGCGGGGGACGAGCAGTACTTC.

The V gene is TRBV29-1, the J gene TRBJ1-1; no reliable D call. V lost 3 bases and J lost 5, with 7 bases in between. The CDR3 runs to 11 residues. Germline CDR1 reads SQVTM; CDR2 reads ANQGSEA. CDR3 sequence (DNA): TGCAGCGTTGACGCGGGGACTGAAGCTTTCTTT. Translated: CSVDAGTEAFF.

The rearrangement uses TRBV6-5 and TRBJ2-7; 9 positions match TRBD2. The trim removed 9 bases at V and 7 bases at J, leaving 13 bases unmatched. This CDR3 has 14 amino acids. Germline loops: CDR1 MNHEY, CDR2 SVGAGI. CDR3 in DNA: TGTGCCAGTTCTCAGGCGGGAGGGCCGGGAGAGCAGTACTTC. Translated, it gives CASSQAGGPGEQYF.

CDR3 in DNA: TGTGCCACCTCAGGCGGGAGGGCTTACAATGAGCAGTTCTTC. It translates to CATSGGRAYNEQFF. The gene calls are TRBV10-3 and TRBJ2-1, with 9 nucleotides matching TRBD2. The V gene's germline CDR1 is ENHRY and CDR2 SYGVKD. The CDR3 loop spans 14 amino acids. Losses at the gene ends were 10 bases for V and 4 bases for J; bases not matched to a gene: 8.

The chain couples TRBV28 to TRBJ2-7; D not resolved. This CDR3 spans 15 amino acids. Trimming took 6 bases from V and 3 from J, leaving 18 bases between them. Germline V gene lookup returns CDR1 MDHEN and CDR2 SYDVKM. The CDR3 DNA reads as TGTGCCAGCAGGGTATCGGGCGTCAGGCTCTACGAGCAGTACTTC. Amino acid sequence: CASRVSGVRLYEQYF.

This chain connects TRBV28 to TRBJ2-7; 8 bases fit TRBD2. The junction had 3 bases not matched to a gene; V was cut back by 1 base and J by 4 bases. The germline CDR1 and CDR2 sequences are MDHEN and SYDVKM. The CDR3 totals 14 residues. CDR3 in amino acids: CASSLSGRAYEQYF. In DNA form, the CDR3 reads TGTGCCAGCAGTTTATCCGGGAGGGCTTACGAGCAGTACTTC.

The J gene is TRBJ2-5, the V gene TRBV5-5; no clear D gene. Per germline, CDR1 SGHKS and CDR2 YYEKEE (reference sequence). Deletions cut 6 bases from V and 2 bases from J, with 11 bases between. The CDR3 extends over 13 amino acids. The CDR3 sequence: CASTLQLQETQYF. As DNA, the CDR3 is TGTGCCAGCACCCTTCAGCTTCAAGAGACCCAGTACTTC. The full variable domain, its missing parts supplied by reference TRBV5-5 and TRBJ2-5, is DAGVTQSPTHLIKTRGQQVTLRCSPISGHKSVSWYQQVLGQGPQFIFQYYEKEERGRGNFPDRFSARQFPNYSSELNVNALLLGDSALYLCASTLQLQETQYFGPGTRLLVL.

The rearrangement uses TRBV5-1 and TRBJ1-4; 7 bases line up with TRBD1. Germline values: CDR1 SGHRS, CDR2 YFSETQ. The V segment lost 5 bases and the J segment 3 bases; nucleotides outside the gene matches: 7. The CDR3 has 15 residues. CDR3 sequence: CASRRGQVSNEKLFF. DNA of the CDR3: TGCGCCAGCAGAAGAGGACAGGTGTCTAATGAAAAACTGTTTTTT. Drawing the rest from reference TRBV5-1 and TRBJ1-4, the complete variable domain is KAGVTQTPRYLIKTRGQQVTLSCSPISGHRSVSWYQQTPGQGLQFLFEYFSETQRNKGNFPGRFSGRQFSNSRSEMNVSTLELGDSALYLCASRRGQVSNEKLFFGSGTQLSVL.

V usage is TRBV7-9 and J usage is TRBJ2-1, with 10 bases that match TRBD2. The germline V gene has CDR1 SEHNR and CDR2 FQNEAQ (reference sequence). With 1 base clipped from V and 9 bases from J, the junction kept 6 bases outside the gene matches. The CDR3 spans 15 residues. CDR3 amino acids: CASSLGASGGSEQFF. CDR3 sequence (DNA): TGTGCCAGCAGCTTAGGTGCTAGCGGGGGCAGTGAGCAGTTCTTC. Variable domain in full (rest from reference TRBV7-9 and TRBJ2-1): DTGVSQNPRHKITKRGQNVTFRCDPISEHNRLYWYRQTLGQGPEFLTYFQNEAQLEKSRLLSDRFSAERPKGSFSTLEIQRTEQGDSAMYLCASSLGASGGSEQFFGPGTRLTVL.

V usage is TRBV7-6 and J usage is TRBJ2-2; D perhaps matches TRBD2 (6 bases). Between the trimmed V and J ends, which lost 6 bases and 7 bases, there was a span of 15 bases. The V gene's germline CDR1 is SGHVS and CDR2 FNYEAQ. The CDR3 spans 14 residues. The CDR3 bases are TGTGCCAGCAGTCCCGGCGGAGGGTTCGGGGAGCTGTTTTTT. It translates to CASSPGGGFGELFF.

The chain combines TRBV7-6 with TRBJ1-5; D is unclear. Germline V CDR1 and CDR2: SGHVS, FNYEAQ. The CDR3 contains 15 residues. The V end lost 5 bases, the J end lost 3 bases, and 14 bases lay between the germline ends. The CDR3 DNA reads as TGTGCCAGCAGCATCGATGACACCTACAATCAGCCCCAGCATTTT. It translates to CASSIDDTYNQPQHF.